Listed below are T cell receptor beta chains from one sample, sequenced in a study of molecular identifiers for immune sequencing clone quantification. MiXCR, run by TCRdb on the PCR reads, gives a single entry per CDR3 protein. The profile covers around 480,000 distinct CDR3 sequences, with about 26% appearing a single time and around 0.78% taken by the ten largest. Sequenced sample: naive CD8+ T cells from blood, with Jurkat cell RNA spiked in. The receptors stem from a human donor in good health. Some libraries in this study had Jurkat cell RNA spiked in. Both conserved end residues are part of each CDR3. D genes are given only for firm matches. Some rows have no size entry. The others give once, few or many, or a class for an expanded clone.

size: -
D: TRBD2
V: TRBV4-1
J: TRBJ2-3
DNA: TGCGCCAGCAGCCAGGGCGGGGGGTATACGCAGTATTTT
CDR3: CASSQGGGYTQYF

size: -
D: TRBD2
V: TRBV6-2/TRBV6-3
J: TRBJ2-7
DNA: TGTGCCAGCGGTCATTTAGCGGGAGAAAGCGAGCAGTACTTC
CDR3: CASGHLAGESEQYF

size: few
D: TRBD2
V: TRBV12-3/TRBV12-4
J: TRBJ2-7
DNA: TGTGCCAGCAGAGGACTAGCGGGGGACGAGCAGTACTTC
CDR3: CASRGLAGDEQYF

size: -
D: -
V: TRBV6-6
J: TRBJ2-7
DNA: TGTGCCAGCAGTTATAATGAACCCGAGCAGTACTTC
CDR3: CASSYNEPEQYF

size: few
D: TRBD2
V: TRBV12-3/TRBV12-4
J: TRBJ2-2
DNA: TGTGCCAGCAGTTTAACGGGGGGGCGTCACACCGGGGAGCTGTTTTTT
CDR3: CASSLTGGRHTGELFF

size: many
D: TRBD1
V: TRBV28
J: TRBJ1-1
DNA: TGTGCCAGCAGTTTTAAACCGGGACAGGGGGAGGGCACTGAAGCTTTCTTT
CDR3: CASSFKPGQGEGTEAFF

size: few
D: -
V: TRBV6-5
J: TRBJ2-3
DNA: TGTGCCAGCAGTTACTTAGGGGGATTCACAGATACGCAGTATTTT
CDR3: CASSYLGGFTDTQYF

size: few
D: TRBD1
V: TRBV14
J: TRBJ2-7
DNA: TGTGCCAGCAGCCTTAACTCGGCAGGGGGATACGAGCAGTACTTC
CDR3: CASSLNSAGGYEQYF

size: -
D: -
V: TRBV14
J: TRBJ2-7
DNA: TGTGCCAGCGGCCACGGGTTCTACGAGCAGTACTTC
CDR3: CASGHGFYEQYF

size: -
D: TRBD2
V: TRBV29-1
J: TRBJ2-7
DNA: TGCAGCGTTGAAGATCTTCGGCGGGGGGGGACCTACGAGCAGTACTTC
CDR3: CSVEDLRRGGTYEQYF

size: -
D: TRBD2
V: TRBV4-3
J: TRBJ2-3
DNA: TGCGCCAGCAGCCAAGATTCAAGCGGGGCCACAGATACGCAGTATTTT
CDR3: CASSQDSSGATDTQYF

size: -
D: -
V: TRBV28
J: TRBJ1-5
DNA: TGTGCCAGCAGGGATCAGGGGAACTATCAGCCCCAGCATTTT
CDR3: CASRDQGNYQPQHF

size: -
D: TRBD2
V: TRBV7-3
J: TRBJ2-1
DNA: TGTGCCGGCAGCTCAGCGGGAGGGCCGGGGAATGAGCAGTTCTTC
CDR3: CAGSSAGGPGNEQFF

size: few
D: TRBD2
V: TRBV27
J: TRBJ2-3
DNA: TGTGCCAGCAGTTGGACTAGCGGGAGCGATACGCAGTATTTT
CDR3: CASSWTSGSDTQYF

size: -
D: -
V: TRBV9
J: TRBJ2-7
DNA: TGTGCCAGCAGCGTCGGGGGTTCCACCTACGAGCAGTACTTC
CDR3: CASSVGGSTYEQYF

size: few
D: TRBD2
V: TRBV7-2
J: TRBJ2-1
DNA: TGTGCCAGCAGCTTAGGGCTAGCGGGATTCAACAATGAGCAGTTCTTC
CDR3: CASSLGLAGFNNEQFF

size: -
D: -
V: TRBV11-2
J: TRBJ2-4
DNA: TGTGCCAGCAGGGACCTTGCGGGTGTAGCCAAAAACATTCAGTACTTC
CDR3: CASRDLAGVAKNIQYF

size: many
D: -
V: TRBV7-6
J: TRBJ2-3
DNA: TGTGCCAGCAGCTTAGAGGTGTTGGCGGTTACGCAGTATTTT
CDR3: CASSLEVLAVTQYF

size: many
D: -
V: TRBV5-1
J: TRBJ2-3
DNA: TGCGCCAGCAGCTTGGTTGGGTTACAAAGCACAGATACGCAGTATTTT
CDR3: CASSLVGLQSTDTQYF

size: few
D: TRBD1
V: TRBV3-1
J: TRBJ2-7
DNA: TGTGCCAGCAGCCAATCGGGGACAGGGGTAAAATCCTACGAGCAGTACTTC
CDR3: CASSQSGTGVKSYEQYF

size: many
D: -
V: TRBV7-2
J: TRBJ1-5
DNA: TGTGCCAGCAGCAAAGACGGCAGCAATCAGCCCCAGCATTTT
CDR3: CASSKDGSNQPQHF

size: few
D: -
V: TRBV30
J: TRBJ1-1
DNA: TGTGCCTGGAGTGTTATGGCGAACACTGAAGCTTTCTTT
CDR3: CAWSVMANTEAFF

size: -
D: -
V: TRBV19
J: TRBJ2-7
DNA: TGTGCCAGTAGTTCAGGGTCCCACGAGCAGTACTTC
CDR3: CASSSGSHEQYF

size: -
D: -
V: TRBV12-5
J: TRBJ1-5
DNA: TGTGCTAGTAGCCCCGGCTATAGCAATCGGCCCCAGCATTTT
CDR3: CASSPGYSNRPQHF

size: many
D: TRBD2
V: TRBV5-5
J: TRBJ2-1
DNA: TGTGCCAGCAGCCCAGGACTAGCGGGAGGGTACTCCTACAATGAGCAGTTCTTC
CDR3: CASSPGLAGGYSYNEQFF

size: once
D: -
V: TRBV4-3
J: TRBJ2-7
DNA: TGCGCCAGCAGCCAAGAGCGGGTCCCAATATACGAGCAGTACTTC
CDR3: CASSQERVPIYEQYF